The 7 T cell receptor beta chains reported below all come from one sample, sequenced in a study of blood T cell repertoires in COVID-19. This table comes from immunoSEQ multiplex PCR, and its TCRdb copy is limited to in-frame clones, with some not included. The table shows under 500,000 clones, with roughly 87% occurring only once. The sample was PBMCs or T cells enriched from blood (not recorded which). These receptors originate from a young woman with acute COVID-19.

The chain has TRBV9 and TRBJ2-7; tentatively, D is TRBD2 (6 bases). Germline lookup yields CDR1 SGDLS and CDR2 YYNGEE. Trimming stripped 0 bases from V and 5 bases from J, with 27 bases between. The CDR3 contains 19 residues. This CDR3 reads CASSVGDERGDEIYDEQYF. The CDR3 nucleotides read TGTGCCAGCAGCGTAGGGGACGAACGCGGGGACGAGATATACGACGAGCAGTACTTC.

The rearrangement joins TRBV19 to TRBJ1-4; D is perhaps TRBD1 (5 bases). Germline V gene lookup returns CDR1 LNHDA and CDR2 SQIVND (reference sequence). Trimming stripped 5 bases from V and 10 bases from J, with 20 bases between. The CDR3 covers 15 residues. The CDR3 nucleotides are TGTGCCAGTAGTCTCCTCGACGGGGGTCAAGGAAAACTGTTTTTT. This encodes CASSLLDGGQGKLFF.

This rearrangement joins TRBV24-1 to TRBJ2-2, with a possible D match to TRBD1 (7 bases). Between the trimmed V and J ends, which lost 10 bases and 2 bases, there was a span of 22 bases. There are 17 residues in the CDR3. Germline CDR1 is KGHDR and CDR2 is SFDVKD. The CDR3 loop reads CATGGRGGAGNTGELFF. CDR3 sequence (DNA): TGTGCCACGGGGGGACGAGGGGGCGCGGGAAACACCGGGGAGCTGTTTTTT.

This clone came up a few times. The chain carries TRBV28 and TRBJ2-7, with D maybe TRBD1 (6 bases). Germline V gene data show CDR1 as MDHEN and CDR2 as SYDVKM. The CDR3 contains 14 residues. V shed 3 bases and J shed 2 bases, with 11 bases lying between them. The CDR3: CASSLGDKTYEQYF. DNA of the CDR3: TGTGCCAGCAGTTTGGGGGACAAAACCTACGAGCAGTACTTC.

The table lists this clone with a few counts. The chain has TRBV28 and TRBJ1-2; unclear D gene. The germline V and J ends were trimmed by 2 bases and 8 bases, with 9 bases remaining between them. In germline, CDR1 is MDHEN, CDR2 SYDVKM. The CDR3 has 12 residues. In DNA form, the CDR3 reads TGTGCCAGCAGTTTACGGGGTCTCGGCTACACCTTC. Translation gives CASSLRGLGYTF.

The rearrangement links TRBV10-2 to TRBJ2-6, with unresolved D. V lost 6 bases and J 2 bases, leaving 14 bases between the germline ends. The CDR3 loop spans 16 amino acids. The V gene's germline CDR1 is WSHSY and CDR2 SAAADI. The chain's CDR3 is CASSVSIITGANVLTF. CDR3 DNA: TGCGCCAGCAGCGTATCTATAATAACTGGGGCCAACGTCCTGACTTTC.

The chain carries TRBV4-1 and TRBJ1-1; D not resolved. The germline gives CDR1 MGHRA, CDR2 YSYEKL. There are 14 residues in the CDR3. The V end was cut by 5 bases, the J end by 0 bases, with 10 bases between. CDR3 loop: CASSIGPLNTEAFF. As DNA, the CDR3 is TGCGCCAGCAGCATTGGGCCGTTGAACACTGAAGCTTTCTTT.